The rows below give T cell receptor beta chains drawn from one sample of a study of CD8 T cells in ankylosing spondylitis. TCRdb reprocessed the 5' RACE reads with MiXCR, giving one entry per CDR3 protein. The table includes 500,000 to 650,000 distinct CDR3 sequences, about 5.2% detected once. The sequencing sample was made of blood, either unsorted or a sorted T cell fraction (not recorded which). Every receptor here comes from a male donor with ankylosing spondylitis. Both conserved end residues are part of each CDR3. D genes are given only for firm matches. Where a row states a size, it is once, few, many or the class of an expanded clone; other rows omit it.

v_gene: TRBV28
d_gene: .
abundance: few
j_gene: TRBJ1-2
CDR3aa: CASSFEGPGSYGYTF
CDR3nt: TGTGCCAGCAGTTTTGAGGGCCCGGGTAGCTATGGCTACACCTTC

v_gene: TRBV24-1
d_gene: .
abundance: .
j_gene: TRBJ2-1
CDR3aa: CATSDSYRDFGSQFF
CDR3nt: TGTGCCACCAGTGATTCCTACCGGGACTTCGGATCGCAGTTCTTC

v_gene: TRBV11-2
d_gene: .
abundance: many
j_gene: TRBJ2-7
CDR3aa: CASSLALGYYEQYF
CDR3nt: TGTGCCAGCAGCTTGGCACTGGGCTACTACGAGCAGTACTTC

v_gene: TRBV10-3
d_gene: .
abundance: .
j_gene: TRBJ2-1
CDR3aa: CAITERGGEQFF
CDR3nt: TGTGCCATCACCGAGAGGGGAGGTGAGCAGTTCTTC

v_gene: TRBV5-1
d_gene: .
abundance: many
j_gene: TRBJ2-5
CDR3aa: CASSLGYSEKTQYF
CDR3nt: TGCGCCAGCAGCTTGGGTTACAGCGAGAAGACCCAGTACTTC

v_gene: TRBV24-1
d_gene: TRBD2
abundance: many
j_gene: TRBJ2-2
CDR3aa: CATSDTSGRAYTGELFF
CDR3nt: TGTGCCACCAGTGATACTAGCGGGAGGGCGTACACCGGGGAGCTGTTTTTT

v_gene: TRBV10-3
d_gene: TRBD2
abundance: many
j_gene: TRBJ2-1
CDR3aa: CAISDGRAREQFF
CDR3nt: TGTGCCATCAGTGACGGGAGGGCCAGGGAGCAGTTCTTC

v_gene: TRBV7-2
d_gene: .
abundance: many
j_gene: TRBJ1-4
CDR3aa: CASSAQGANEKLFF
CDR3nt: TGTGCCAGCAGCGCCCAGGGTGCTAATGAAAAACTGTTTTTT

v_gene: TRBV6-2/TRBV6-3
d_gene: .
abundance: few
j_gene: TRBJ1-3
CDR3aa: CASSRRWGDTIYF
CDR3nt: TGTGCCAGCAGTCGGCGTTGGGGTGACACCATATATTTT

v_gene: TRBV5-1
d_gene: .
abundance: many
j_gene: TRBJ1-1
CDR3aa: CASSLTEAPEAFF
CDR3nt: TGCGCCAGCAGCCTGACGGAGGCCCCTGAAGCTTTCTTT

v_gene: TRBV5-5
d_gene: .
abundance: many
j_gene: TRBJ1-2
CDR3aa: CASSFPGARGNYGYTF
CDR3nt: TGTGCCAGCAGCTTCCCAGGGGCTAGGGGGAACTATGGCTACACCTTC

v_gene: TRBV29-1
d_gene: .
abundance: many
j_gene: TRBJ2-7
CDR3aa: CSVEQGSYEQYF
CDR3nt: TGCAGCGTTGAACAGGGGAGCTACGAGCAGTACTTC

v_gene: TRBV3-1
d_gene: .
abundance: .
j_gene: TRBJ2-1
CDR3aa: CACSQRMDLELWNEQFF
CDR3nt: TGTGCCTGCTCCCAAAGAATGGACCTCGAGCTGTGGAATGAGCAGTTCTTC

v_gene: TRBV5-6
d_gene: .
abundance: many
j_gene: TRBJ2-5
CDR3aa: CASSLMTVQETQYF
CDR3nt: TGTGCCAGCAGCTTGATGACAGTCCAAGAGACCCAGTACTTC

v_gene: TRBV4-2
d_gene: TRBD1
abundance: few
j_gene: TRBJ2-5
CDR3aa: CASSQGQGAETQYF
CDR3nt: TGTGCCAGCAGCCAAGGACAGGGTGCCGAGACCCAGTACTTC

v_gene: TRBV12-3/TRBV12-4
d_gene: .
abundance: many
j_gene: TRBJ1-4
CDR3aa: CASRYWAGNNEKLFF
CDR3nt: TGTGCCAGCAGGTACTGGGCAGGGAATAATGAAAAACTGTTTTTT

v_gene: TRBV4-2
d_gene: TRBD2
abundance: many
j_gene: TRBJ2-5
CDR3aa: CASSLSGTSATQYF
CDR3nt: TGTGCCAGCAGCCTTTCCGGGACTAGTGCGACCCAGTACTTC

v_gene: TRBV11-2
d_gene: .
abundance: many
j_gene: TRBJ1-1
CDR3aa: CASTPWGRETEAFF
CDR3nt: TGTGCCAGCACCCCATGGGGCAGGGAGACTGAAGCTTTCTTT

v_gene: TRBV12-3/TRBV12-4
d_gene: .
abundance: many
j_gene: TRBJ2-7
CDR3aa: CASSFSGAYEQYF
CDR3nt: TGTGCCAGCAGTTTTTCTGGGGCCTACGAGCAGTACTTC

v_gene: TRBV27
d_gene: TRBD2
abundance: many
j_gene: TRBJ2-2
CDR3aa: CASSLPGLAGDTGELFF
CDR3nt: TGTGCCAGCAGTTTACCGGGACTAGCGGGAGATACCGGGGAGCTGTTTTTT

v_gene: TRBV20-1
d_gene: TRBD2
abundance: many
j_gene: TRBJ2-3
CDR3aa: CSARRGNRADTQYF
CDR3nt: TGCAGTGCTAGGCGGGGGAATAGGGCAGATACGCAGTATTTT

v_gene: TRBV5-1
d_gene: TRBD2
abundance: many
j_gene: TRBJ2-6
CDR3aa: CASSLGLAGAGANVLTF
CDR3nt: TGCGCCAGCAGCCTGGGACTAGCGGGAGCTGGGGCCAACGTCCTGACTTTC

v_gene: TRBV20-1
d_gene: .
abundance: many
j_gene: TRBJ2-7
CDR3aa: CSAVSSYEQYF
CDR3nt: TGCAGTGCCGTGTCCTCCTACGAGCAGTACTTC

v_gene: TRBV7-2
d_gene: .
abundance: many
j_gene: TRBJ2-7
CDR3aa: CASSFDRGAYEQYF
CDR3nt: TGTGCCAGCAGCTTTGATCGGGGAGCCTACGAGCAGTACTTC

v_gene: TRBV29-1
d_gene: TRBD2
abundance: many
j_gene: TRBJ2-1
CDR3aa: CSAGESGRYNEQFF
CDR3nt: TGCAGCGCTGGGGAAAGCGGGAGGTACAATGAGCAGTTCTTC

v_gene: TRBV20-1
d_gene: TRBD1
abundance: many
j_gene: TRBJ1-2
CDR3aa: CSARLQGAGGYTF
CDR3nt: TGCAGTGCTAGATTACAGGGGGCCGGTGGCTACACCTTC

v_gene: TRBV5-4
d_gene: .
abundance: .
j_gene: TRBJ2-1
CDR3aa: CASSARVYNEQFF
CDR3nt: TGTGCCAGCTCAGCACGGGTCTACAATGAGCAGTTCTTC

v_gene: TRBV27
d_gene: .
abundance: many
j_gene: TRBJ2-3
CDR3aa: CASRTWGTDTQYF
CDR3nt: TGTGCCAGCCGGACTTGGGGAACAGATACGCAGTATTTT

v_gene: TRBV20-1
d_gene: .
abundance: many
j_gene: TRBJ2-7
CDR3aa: CSGFGRSYEQYF
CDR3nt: TGCAGTGGTTTCGGGCGCTCCTACGAGCAGTACTTC

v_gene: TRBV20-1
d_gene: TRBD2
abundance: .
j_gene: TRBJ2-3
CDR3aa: CCARETSGGIYTDTQYF
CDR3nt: TGCTGTGCTAGAGAAACTAGCGGGGGTATATACACAGATACGCAGTATTTT

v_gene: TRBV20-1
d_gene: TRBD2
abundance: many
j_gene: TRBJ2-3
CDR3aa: CSAGLDPDTQYF
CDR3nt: TGCAGTGCTGGACTAGACCCAGATACGCAGTATTTT

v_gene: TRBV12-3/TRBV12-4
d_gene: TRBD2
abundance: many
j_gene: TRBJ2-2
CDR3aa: CASSPWRGDNTGELFF
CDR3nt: TGTGCCAGCAGTCCGTGGCGGGGGGACAACACCGGGGAGCTGTTTTTT

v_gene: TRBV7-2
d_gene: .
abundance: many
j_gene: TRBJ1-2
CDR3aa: CASSLNRVYGYTF
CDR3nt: TGTGCCAGCAGCCTGAACAGGGTCTATGGCTACACCTTC

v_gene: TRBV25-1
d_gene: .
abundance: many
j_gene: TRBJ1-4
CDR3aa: CASSDSGTHEKLFF
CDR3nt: TGTGCCAGCAGTGATTCGGGGACTCATGAAAAACTGTTTTTT

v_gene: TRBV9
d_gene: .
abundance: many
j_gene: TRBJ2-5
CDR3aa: CASSVGGTQETQYF
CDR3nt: TGTGCCAGCAGCGTAGGCGGGACCCAAGAGACCCAGTACTTC

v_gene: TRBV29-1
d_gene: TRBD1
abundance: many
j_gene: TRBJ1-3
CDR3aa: CSVGGQSSGNTIYF
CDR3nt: TGCAGCGTTGGGGGACAGAGCTCTGGAAACACCATATATTTT

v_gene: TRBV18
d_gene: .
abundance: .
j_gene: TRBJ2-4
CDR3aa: CASSPRSLAKNIQYF
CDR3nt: TGTGCCAGCTCACCCCGGAGTTTAGCCAAAAACATTCAGTACTTC

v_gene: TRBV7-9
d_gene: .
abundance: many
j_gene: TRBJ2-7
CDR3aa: CASTTTDRSYEQYF
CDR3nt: TGTGCCAGCACCACGACAGACCGGTCCTACGAGCAGTACTTC

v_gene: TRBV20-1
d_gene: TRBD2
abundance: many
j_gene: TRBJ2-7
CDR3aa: CSARPGASGSYEQYF
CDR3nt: TGCAGTGCTAGGCCGGGGGCTAGCGGGTCTTACGAGCAGTACTTC

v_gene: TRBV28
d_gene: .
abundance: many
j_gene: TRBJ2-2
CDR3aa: CASIPLRGTANTGELFF
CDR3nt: TGTGCCAGCATCCCCTTGCGGGGGACAGCGAACACCGGGGAGCTGTTTTTT

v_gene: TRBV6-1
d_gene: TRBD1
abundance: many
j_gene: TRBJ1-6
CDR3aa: CASSDRGGKYSPLHF
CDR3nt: TGTGCCAGCAGTGATAGAGGGGGCAAATATTCACCCCTCCACTTT

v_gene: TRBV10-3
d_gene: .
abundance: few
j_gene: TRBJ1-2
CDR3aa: CAISESRGNHYGYTF
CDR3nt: TGTGCCATCAGTGAGTCGAGGGGGAATCACTATGGCTACACCTTC

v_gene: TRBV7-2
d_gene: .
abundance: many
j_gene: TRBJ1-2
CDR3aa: CASSLRSGPPTNYGYTF
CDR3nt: TGTGCCAGCAGCTTACGTTCAGGACCACCAACTAACTATGGCTACACCTTC

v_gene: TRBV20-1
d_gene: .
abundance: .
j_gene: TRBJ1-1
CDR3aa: CSARRARETEAFF
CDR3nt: TGCAGTGCTAGAAGGGCCAGGGAAACTGAAGCTTTCTTT

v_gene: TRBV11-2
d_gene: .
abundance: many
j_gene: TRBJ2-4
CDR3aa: CASSLEPGGGNIQYF
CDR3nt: TGTGCCAGCAGCTTAGAACCGGGTGGTGGAAACATTCAGTACTTC

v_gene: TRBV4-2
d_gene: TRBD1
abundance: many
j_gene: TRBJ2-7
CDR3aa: CASSPAPGQGFYEQYF
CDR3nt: TGTGCCAGCAGCCCAGCGCCCGGACAGGGTTTCTACGAGCAGTACTTC

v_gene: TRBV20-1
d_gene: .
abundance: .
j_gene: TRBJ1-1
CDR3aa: CSAQLGRIPEAFF
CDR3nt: TGCAGTGCTCAGTTGGGGAGAATCCCTGAAGCTTTCTTT

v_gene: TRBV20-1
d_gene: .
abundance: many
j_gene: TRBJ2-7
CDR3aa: CSAKGGSGYEQYF
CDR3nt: TGCAGTGCCAAGGGGGGTTCTGGGTACGAGCAGTACTTC

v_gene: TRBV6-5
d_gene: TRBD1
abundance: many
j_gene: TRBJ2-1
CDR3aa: CASSYNRGPVEQFF
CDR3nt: TGTGCCAGCAGTTACAACAGGGGACCCGTCGAGCAGTTCTTC

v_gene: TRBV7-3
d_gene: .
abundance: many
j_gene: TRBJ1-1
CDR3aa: CASSPGPLNTEAFF
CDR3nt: TGTGCCAGCAGCCCCGGGCCTTTGAACACTGAAGCTTTCTTT

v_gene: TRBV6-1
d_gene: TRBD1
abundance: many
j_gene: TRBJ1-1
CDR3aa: CASSTPQGAITEAFF
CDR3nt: TGTGCCAGCAGTACCCCCCAGGGGGCGATCACTGAAGCTTTCTTT

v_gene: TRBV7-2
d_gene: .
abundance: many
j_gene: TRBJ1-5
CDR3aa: CASSSSGGLGNQPQHF
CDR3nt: TGTGCCAGCAGCTCGTCCGGGGGGCTAGGCAATCAGCCCCAGCATTTT

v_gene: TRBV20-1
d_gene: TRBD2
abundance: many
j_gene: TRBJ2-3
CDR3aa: CSARDSGLAADTQYF
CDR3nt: TGCAGTGCTAGAGATTCGGGACTAGCGGCAGATACGCAGTATTTT

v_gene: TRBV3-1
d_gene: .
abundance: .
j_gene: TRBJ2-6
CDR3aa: CASSQNLASDSGANVLTF
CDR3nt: TGTGCCAGCAGCCAAAATTTAGCCAGCGACTCTGGGGCCAACGTCCTGACTTTC

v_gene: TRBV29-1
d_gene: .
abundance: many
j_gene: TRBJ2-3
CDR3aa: CSVDTSKWPTDTQYF
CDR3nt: TGCAGCGTTGACACGTCTAAATGGCCCACAGATACGCAGTATTTT

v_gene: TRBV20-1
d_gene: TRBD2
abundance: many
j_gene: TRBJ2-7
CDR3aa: CSARDDSGGSLGEQYF
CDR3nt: TGCAGTGCTAGAGATGATAGCGGGGGAAGCCTCGGGGAGCAGTACTTC

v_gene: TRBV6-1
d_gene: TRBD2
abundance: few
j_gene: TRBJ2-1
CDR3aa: CAIGTSGSYNEQFF
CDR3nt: TGTGCCATAGGGACTAGCGGCTCCTACAATGAGCAGTTCTTC

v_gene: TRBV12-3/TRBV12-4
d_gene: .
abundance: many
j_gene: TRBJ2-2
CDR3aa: CASTAGAGWELFF
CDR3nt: TGTGCCAGCACCGCCGGGGCCGGCTGGGAGCTGTTTTTT

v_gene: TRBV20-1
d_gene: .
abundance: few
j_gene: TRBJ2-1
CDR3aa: CSARVPWFNEQFF
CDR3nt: TGCAGTGCTAGAGTCCCTTGGTTCAATGAGCAGTTCTTC

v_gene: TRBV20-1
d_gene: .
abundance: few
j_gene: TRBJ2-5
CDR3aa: CSAGGSGLQETQYF
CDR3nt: TGCAGTGCCGGGGGTAGCGGACTCCAAGAGACCCAGTACTTC